A single sample is the source of the 15 T cell receptor beta chains below, sequenced in a study of cytomegalovirus exposure and HLA in healthy donors. PCR primers comprised 60 Vbeta and 13 Jbeta primers. TCRdb keeps only in-frame clones here, not all; method: immunoSEQ multiplex PCR. The sample yields under 200,000 clones, approximately 73% seen once. The sequencing sample was made of PBMCs. The receptor set was obtained from a man aged 50-59 years in good health and CMV-seronegative.

This clone was counted a few times. This chain links TRBV7-3 with TRBJ2-3; 7 bases match TRBD1. The germline CDR1 and CDR2 sequences are SGHTA and FQGTGA. The CDR3 is 15 residues long. V gave up 3 bases and J gave up 0 bases; unmatched junction bases: 3. The CDR3 is CASSLDRSSTDTQYF. CDR3 nucleotide sequence: TGTGCCAGCAGCTTGGACAGGTCCAGCACAGATACGCAGTATTTT.

CDR3 bases: TGTGCCATCAGTGGTCCCCGGGCGGGGGGCCCGAGGCGCACAGATACGCAGTATTTT. As protein: CAISGPRAGGPRRTDTQYF. The chain links TRBV10-3 to TRBJ2-3; 8 bases match TRBD2. The V segment lost 4 bases and the J segment 1 base; nucleotides outside the gene matches: 16. The CDR3 is 19 amino acids. Germline V gene sequence: CDR1 ENHRY, CDR2 SYGVKD.

This clone came up many times. This sequence joins TRBV6-6 and TRBJ1-1, with 7 bases lining up with TRBD1. The CDR3 is 16 amino acids. V lost 6 bases, J lost 0 bases, and 10 bases stayed unmatched. Germline-derived CDR1 and CDR2 are MNHNY and SVGAGI (reference sequence). Written as DNA, the CDR3 is TGTGCCAGCAGACCCGGGACAGCTGGCATGAACACTGAAGCTTTCTTT. Its translation is CASRPGTAGMNTEAFF.

The gene calls are TRBV6-5 and TRBJ1-5; a weak D match, TRBD1 (6 bases). There are 14 residues in the CDR3. Trimming pared 5 bases from V and 1 base from J, leaving 9 bases between. Germline assignment: CDR1 MNHEY and CDR2 SVGAGI. CDR3 region: CASSVGASNQPQHF. DNA of the CDR3: TGTGCCAGCAGTGTGGGGGCAAGCAATCAGCCCCAGCATTTT.

The table lists this clone with a few counts. The chain carries TRBV7-3 and TRBJ2-1; 11 nucleotides agree with TRBD1. The germline V gene has CDR1 SGHTA and CDR2 FQGTGA. V was clipped by 5 bases and J by 3 bases; unmatched bases: 6. The CDR3 extends over 16 amino acids. CDR3 loop: CASSTTGTGGYNEQFF. The CDR3 DNA reads as TGTGCCAGCAGCACTACCGGGACAGGGGGCTACAATGAGCAGTTCTTC.

This clone was seen more than once but under ten times. V is TRBV5-6 and J is TRBJ1-1; D is unclear. This CDR3 region has 14 residues. The V gene lost 2 bases and the J gene lost 4 bases, with 12 bases spanning the gap. Germline assignment: CDR1 SGHDT and CDR2 YYEEEE. As DNA, the CDR3 is TGTGCCAGCAGCTTCACCCTCCGGGGCACTGAAGCTTTCTTT. This gives the protein CASSFTLRGTEAFF. The complete variable domain, with remaining parts taken from reference TRBV5-6 and TRBJ1-1, reads DAGVTQSPTHLIKTRGQQVTLRCSPKSGHDTVSWYQQALGQGPQFIFQYYEEEERQRGNFPDRFSGHQFPNYSSELNVNALLLGDSALYLCASSFTLRGTEAFFGQGTRLTVV.

V and J are TRBV9 and TRBJ1-1, with D perhaps matching TRBD1 (6 bases). Trimming removed 4 bases at V and 1 base at J, with 11 bases between. Germline assignment: CDR1 SGDLS and CDR2 YYNGEE. The CDR3 has 14 amino acids. DNA of the CDR3: TGTGCCAGCAGCCCTCTACAGGGGAACACTGAAGCTTTCTTT. This codes for CASSPLQGNTEAFF.

J is TRBJ2-7 and V is TRBV9, with TRBD2 as a possible D gene (5 bases). V lost 2 bases to trimming and J lost 1 base, with 16 bases between them. The CDR3 length is 16 residues. Germline values: CDR1 SGDLS, CDR2 YYNGEE. CDR3 bases: TGTGCCAGCAGCGTCGGGATAGGAGGTGGGTCCTACGAGCAGTACTTC. Its translation: CASSVGIGGGSYEQYF.

The chain uses TRBV2 and TRBJ1-6, with D unclear. Trimming took 1 base from V and 6 from J, leaving 10 bases between them. This CDR3 comprises 15 residues. Germline CDR1 SNHLY, CDR2 FYNNEI. Here the CDR3 reads CASSEGGRLNSPLHF. For the CDR3, the DNA is TGTGCCAGCAGTGAAGGAGGCCGCCTTAATTCACCCCTCCACTTT.

The gene calls are TRBV28 and TRBJ2-3; 9 bases are shared with TRBD2. Germline V lookup: CDR1 MDHEN, CDR2 SYDVKM. This CDR3 spans 13 amino acids. The V and J ends lost 6 bases and 9 bases, in that order; junction bases with no gene match: 7. The CDR3 nucleotides are TGTGCCAGCAGCCCTAGCGGGGCCCTCACGCAGTATTTT. Residues: CASSPSGALTQYF.

The rearrangement uses TRBV6-1 and TRBJ1-6; D is ambiguous. V lost 7 bases to trimming and J lost 9 bases, with 13 bases between them. This CDR3 has 13 amino acids. Per germline, CDR1 MNHNS and CDR2 SASEGT. The chain's CDR3 is CASIKIAGSPLHF. The CDR3 nucleotides read TGTGCCAGCATTAAAATCGCCGGTTCACCCCTCCACTTT.

The V call is TRBV5-4, the J call TRBJ1-1, with 8 positions matching TRBD1. Unmatched junction bases numbered 10, after V lost 7 bases and J lost 5 bases. CDR3 size: 14 residues. Germline loops: CDR1 SGHNT, CDR2 YYREEE (reference sequence). The CDR3 loop reads CASGFVDRATEAFF. The CDR3 region has the DNA TGTGCCAGCGGGTTCGTGGACAGGGCAACTGAAGCTTTCTTT.

The V call is TRBV18, the J call TRBJ1-2; tentative D call: TRBD1 (6 bases). The germline V and J ends were trimmed by 3 bases and 2 bases, with 13 bases remaining between them. The CDR3 contains 15 residues. Germline CDR1 and CDR2: KGHSH and LQKENI. DNA of the CDR3: TGTGCCAGCTCACCGGGGGCGGGAGCCAACTATGGCTACACCTTC. Translation: CASSPGAGANYGYTF.

The chain combines TRBV7-9 with TRBJ2-4, with 9 positions matching TRBD2. The V gene end was trimmed by 4 bases and the J gene end by 7 bases; junction bases not matched to a gene: 14. The germline V gene has CDR1 SEHNR and CDR2 FQNEAQ (reference sequence). The CDR3 has 17 amino acids. The CDR3 DNA follows: TGTGCCAGCAGCTCCTCGGTGCGCGGGGGGGCCGATAACATTCAGTACTTC. Protein: CASSSSVRGGADNIQYF.

The chain carries TRBV7-2 and TRBJ2-5; D is perhaps TRBD1 (6 bases). V was shortened by 4 bases and J by 2 bases, with 11 bases between the two germline ends. CDR1 and CDR2 (germline): SGHTA, FQGNSA. The CDR3 is 14 residues long. The CDR3 DNA sequence: TGTGCCAGCAGCTCCACAGGGCGACAAGAGACCCAGTACTTC. It translates to CASSSTGRQETQYF.